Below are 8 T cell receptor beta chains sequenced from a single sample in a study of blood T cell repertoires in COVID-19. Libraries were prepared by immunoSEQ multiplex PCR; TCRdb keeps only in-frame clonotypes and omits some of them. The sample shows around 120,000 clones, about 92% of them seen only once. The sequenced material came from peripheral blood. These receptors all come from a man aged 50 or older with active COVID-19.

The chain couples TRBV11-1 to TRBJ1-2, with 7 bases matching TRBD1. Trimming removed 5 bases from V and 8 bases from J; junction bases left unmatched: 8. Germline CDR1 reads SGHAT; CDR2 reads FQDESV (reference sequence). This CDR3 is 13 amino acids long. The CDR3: CASSADRVRGYTF. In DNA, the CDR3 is TGTGCCAGCAGCGCCGACAGGGTTAGAGGCTACACCTTC.

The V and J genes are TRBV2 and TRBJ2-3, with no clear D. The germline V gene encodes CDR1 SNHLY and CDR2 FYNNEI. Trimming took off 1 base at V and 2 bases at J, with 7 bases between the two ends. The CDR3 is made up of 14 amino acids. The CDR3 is CASSEVVYTDTQYF. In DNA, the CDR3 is TGTGCCAGCAGTGAAGTAGTTTACACAGATACGCAGTATTTT.

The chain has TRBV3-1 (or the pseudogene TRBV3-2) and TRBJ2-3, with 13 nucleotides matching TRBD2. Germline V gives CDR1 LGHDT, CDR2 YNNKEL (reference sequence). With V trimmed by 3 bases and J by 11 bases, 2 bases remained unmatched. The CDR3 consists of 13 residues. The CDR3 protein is CASSQGLAGMQYF. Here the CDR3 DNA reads TGTGCCAGCAGCCAGGGACTAGCGGGGATGCAGTATTTT.

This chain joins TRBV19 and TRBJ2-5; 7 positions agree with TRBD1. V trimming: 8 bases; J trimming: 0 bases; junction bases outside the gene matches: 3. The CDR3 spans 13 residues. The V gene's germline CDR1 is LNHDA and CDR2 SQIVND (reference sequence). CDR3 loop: CASEDRYQETQYF. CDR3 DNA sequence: TGTGCCAGTGAGGACAGGTACCAAGAGACCCAGTACTTC.

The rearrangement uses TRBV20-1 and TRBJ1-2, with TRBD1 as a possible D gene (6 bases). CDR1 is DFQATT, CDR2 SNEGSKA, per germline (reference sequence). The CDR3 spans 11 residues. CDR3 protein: CSVDRTYGYTF. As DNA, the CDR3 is TGCAGCGTCGACAGGACCTATGGCTACACCTTC.

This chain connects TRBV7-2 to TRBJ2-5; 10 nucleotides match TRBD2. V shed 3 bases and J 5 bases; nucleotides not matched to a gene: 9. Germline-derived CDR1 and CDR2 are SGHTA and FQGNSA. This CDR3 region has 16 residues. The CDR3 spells CASSFAPLAGMETQYF. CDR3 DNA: TGTGCCAGCAGCTTTGCCCCACTAGCGGGGATGGAGACCCAGTACTTC.

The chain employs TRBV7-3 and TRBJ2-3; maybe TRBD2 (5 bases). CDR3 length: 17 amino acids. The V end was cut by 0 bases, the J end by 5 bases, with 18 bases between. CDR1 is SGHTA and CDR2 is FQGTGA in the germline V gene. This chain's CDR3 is CASSLTFSGPGIDTQYF. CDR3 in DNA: TGTGCCAGCAGCTTAACCTTCTCCGGGCCGGGGATAGATACGCAGTATTTT.

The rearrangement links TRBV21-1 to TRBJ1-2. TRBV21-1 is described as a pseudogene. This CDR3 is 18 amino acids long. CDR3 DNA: TGTGCCAGCAGCAAACGATGTAGTAGGGAGGGGAATAACTATGGCTACACCTTC. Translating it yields CASSKRCSREGNNYGYTF.